The entry below gives a single T cell receptor (beta chain) sequence along with its context. The antigen is unknown. These gene names are mouse names. The read finishes 4 residues shy of the CDR3 end, and the germline J gene is used to complete it. The record originates from a study of CD8+ T cells in alopecia areata. Looking at the study overall: Female C3H/HeJ mice aged about 6-11 weeks received skin from spontaneously alopecic C3H/HeJ graft donors aged roughly 6-13 months. General study findings and limits: Scalp specimens additionally yield sequences from normal skin's resident alphabeta T cells. Lesional tissue from the scalp (especially in alopecia totalis/universalis) showed higher clonality than normal scalp. Mice showed clearer TCR sharing than patients did, a gap that was possibly HLA-related.

Following RNA extraction, reverse transcription yielded cDNA that acted as the sequencing template. Profiled with immunoSEQ multiplex PCR; TCRdb holds only in-frame clones, not every one. Listed for the sample are about 110,000 clones, none seen a single time. This CDR3 contains 14 residues. V was pared by 1 base and J by 0 bases, with 7 bases between. Germline V CDR1 and CDR2: NNHDY, SYVADS. The receptor comes from a C3H/HeJ mouse with alopecia areata. This strain has MHC haplotype H2-k. Sequencing used lesional skin. J is TRBJ1-2 and V is TRBV13-3; D gene ambiguous. The sequenced part of the CDR3 DNA is TGTGCCAGCAGTGATCAGCAACCAAACTCC. Its protein product is CASSDQQPNS. The CDR3 reads in full as CASSDQQPNSDYTF.